The present T cell receptor (beta chain) was sequenced within a study of CD8 T cells in Susac syndrome. Reverse transcription used about 0.45 to 1 ug RNA and random hexamers. Amplification of TCR beta CDR3 by immunoSEQ multiplex PCR spanned 54 Vbeta and 13 Jbeta. TCRdb processed the immunoSEQ multiplex PCR reads anew with MiXCR; each CDR3 protein has one entry. The table includes around 300,000 distinct CDR3 sequences, 89% detected once. Trimming shortened V by 0 bases and J by 6 bases, and 5 bases separated the two germline ends. CDR1 is PRHDT and CDR2 is FYEKMQ in the germline V gene (reference sequence). This CDR3 has 12 residues.

The source of this sequence is a human donor with multiple sclerosis. The chain employs TRBV13 and TRBJ2-5; D is uncertain. Sequenced sample: CD8+ T cells from PBMCs. The CDR3 loop reads CASSLGQQTQYF. In DNA form, the CDR3 reads TGTGCCAGCAGCTTAGGGCAACAGACCCAGTACTTC.